These 3 T cell receptor beta chains share one sample of origin, sequenced in a study of cytomegalovirus exposure and HLA in healthy donors. Both 60 Vbeta primers and 13 Jbeta primers went into the PCR. Here immunoSEQ multiplex PCR was the method, and the copy in TCRdb shows in-frame clones only, minus some. The sample shows about 130,000 clones, more than 70% of them seen only once. Input material: PBMCs. The receptors originated from a man aged 35-49 years in good health and CMV-seronegative.

This clone was recorded once. This chain links TRBV18 with TRBJ2-3; the D is unclear. The germline V gene has CDR1 KGHSH and CDR2 LQKENI. The CDR3 runs 14 residues. V gave up 2 bases and J gave up 0 bases, with 6 bases separating them. The CDR3 loop reads CASSPGTSTDTQYF. Written as DNA, the CDR3 is TGTGCCAGCTCACCAGGCACAAGCACAGATACGCAGTATTTT. Full variable domain (missing parts from reference TRBV18 and TRBJ2-3): NAGVMQNPRHLVRRRGQEARLRCSPMKGHSHVYWYRQLPEEGLKFMVYLQKENIIDESGMPKERFSAEFPKEGPSILRIQQVVRGDSAAYFCASSPGTSTDTQYFGPGTRLTVL.

The CDR3 bases are TGTGCCAGCAGCCACCTAGCGGGAGCGGGAGATACGCAGTATTTT. Its translation: CASSHLAGAGDTQYF. V gene TRBV14 combines with J gene TRBJ2-3; TRBD2 agrees at 10 bases. This CDR3 has 15 residues. Per germline, CDR1 SGHDN and CDR2 FVKESK. V lost 3 bases to trimming and J lost 5 bases; unmatched junction nucleotides: 5. The full variable domain, its missing parts supplied by reference TRBV14 and TRBJ2-3, is EAGVTQFPSHSVIEKGQTVTLRCDPISGHDNLYWYRRVMGKEIKFLLHFVKESKQDESGMPNNRFLAERTGGTYSTLKVQPAELEDSGVYFCASSHLAGAGDTQYFGPGTRLTVL.

This clone was picked up a small number of times. This chain joins TRBV5-8 and TRBJ2-3; TRBD2 is a possible D gene (6 bases). Germline lookup yields CDR1 SGHTS and CDR2 YDEGEE. Trimming pared 4 bases from V and 2 bases from J, leaving 14 bases between. The CDR3 runs 15 residues. CDR3 region: CASSLGLPYTDTQYF. The DNA of the CDR3 is TGTGCCAGCAGCCTGGGACTCCCGTACACAGATACGCAGTATTTT.